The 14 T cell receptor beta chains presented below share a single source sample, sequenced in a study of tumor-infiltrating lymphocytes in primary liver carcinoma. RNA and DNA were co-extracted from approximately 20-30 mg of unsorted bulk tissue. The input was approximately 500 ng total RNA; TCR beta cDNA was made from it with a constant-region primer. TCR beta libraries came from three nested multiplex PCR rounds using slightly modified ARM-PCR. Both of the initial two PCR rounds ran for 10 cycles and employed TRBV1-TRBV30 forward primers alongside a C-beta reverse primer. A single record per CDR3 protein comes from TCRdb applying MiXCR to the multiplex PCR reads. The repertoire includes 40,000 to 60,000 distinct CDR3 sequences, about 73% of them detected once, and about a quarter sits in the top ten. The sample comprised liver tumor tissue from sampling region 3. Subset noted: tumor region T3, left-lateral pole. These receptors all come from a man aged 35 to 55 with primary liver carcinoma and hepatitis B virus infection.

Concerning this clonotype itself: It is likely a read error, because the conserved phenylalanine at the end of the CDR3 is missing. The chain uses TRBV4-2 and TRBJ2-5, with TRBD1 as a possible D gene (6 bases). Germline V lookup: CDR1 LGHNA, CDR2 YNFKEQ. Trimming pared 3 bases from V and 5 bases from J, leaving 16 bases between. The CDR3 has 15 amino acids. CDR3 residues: CASSQRLAGEETQYS. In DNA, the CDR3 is TGTGCCAGCAGCCAGCGGCTAGCAGGGGAGGAGACCCAGTACTCC.

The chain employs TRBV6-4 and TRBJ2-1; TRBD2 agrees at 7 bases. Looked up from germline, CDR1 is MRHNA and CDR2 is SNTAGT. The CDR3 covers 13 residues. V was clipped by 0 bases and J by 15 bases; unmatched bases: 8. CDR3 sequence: CASSDSSSGITFF. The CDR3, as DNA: TGTGCCAGCAGTGACTCGAGCAGCGGGATTACGTTCTTC.

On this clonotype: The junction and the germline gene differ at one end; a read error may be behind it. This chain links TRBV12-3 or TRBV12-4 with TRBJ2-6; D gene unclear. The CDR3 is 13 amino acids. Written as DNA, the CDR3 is TGTGTCAGCAACCCCTCTGAGGCCAACGTCCTGACTTTC. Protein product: CVSNPSEANVLTF.

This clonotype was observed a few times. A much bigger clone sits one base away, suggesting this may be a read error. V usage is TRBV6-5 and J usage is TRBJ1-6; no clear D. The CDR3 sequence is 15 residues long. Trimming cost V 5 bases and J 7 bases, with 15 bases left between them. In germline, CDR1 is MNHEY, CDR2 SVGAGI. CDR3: CASSPRPGPNSPLHF. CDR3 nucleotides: TGTGCCAGCAGTCCCCGCCCCGGGCCCAATTCACCCCTCCACTTT.

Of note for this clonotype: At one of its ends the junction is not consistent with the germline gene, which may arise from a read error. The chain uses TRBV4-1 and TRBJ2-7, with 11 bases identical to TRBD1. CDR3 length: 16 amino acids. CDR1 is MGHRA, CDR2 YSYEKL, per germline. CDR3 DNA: TGCGCCAGCAGCCCACGTGGCGGACAGGGGGCCTACGAGCGGTACTTC. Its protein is CASSPRGGQGAYERYF.

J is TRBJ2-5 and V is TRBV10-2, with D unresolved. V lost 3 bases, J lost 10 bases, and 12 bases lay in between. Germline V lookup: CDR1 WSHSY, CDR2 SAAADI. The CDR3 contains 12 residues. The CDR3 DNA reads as TGCGCCAGCAGTGACAGCCAAGAGGTCCAGTACTTC. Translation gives CASSDSQEVQYF.

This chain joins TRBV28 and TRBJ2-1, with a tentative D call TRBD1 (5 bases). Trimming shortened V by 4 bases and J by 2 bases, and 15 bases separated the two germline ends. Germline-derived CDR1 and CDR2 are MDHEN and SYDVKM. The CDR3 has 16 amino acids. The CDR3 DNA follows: TGTGCCAGCAGTTCCGACAGTGTTGGCACCTACAATGAGCAGTTCTTC. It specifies CASSSDSVGTYNEQFF.

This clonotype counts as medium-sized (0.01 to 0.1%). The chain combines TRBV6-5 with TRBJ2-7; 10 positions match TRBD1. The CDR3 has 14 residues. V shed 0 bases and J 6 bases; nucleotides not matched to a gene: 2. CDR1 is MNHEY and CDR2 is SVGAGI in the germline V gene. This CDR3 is CASSYSGQGGEQYF. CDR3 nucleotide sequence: TGTGCCAGCAGTTACTCTGGACAGGGGGGCGAGCAGTACTTC.

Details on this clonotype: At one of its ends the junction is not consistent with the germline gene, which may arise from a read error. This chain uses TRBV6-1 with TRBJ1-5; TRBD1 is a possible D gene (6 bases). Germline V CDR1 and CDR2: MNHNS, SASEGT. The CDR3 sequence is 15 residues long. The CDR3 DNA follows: TGTGCCAGCGGTGAACAGGGCCTTGGCAATCAGCCCCAGCATTTT. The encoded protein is CASGEQGLGNQPQHF.

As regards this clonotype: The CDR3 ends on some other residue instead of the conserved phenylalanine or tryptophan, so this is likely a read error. DNA for the CDR3: TGCAGCGTTGGTGGGAGGGCTGCTGAGACCCAGTACTCA. Amino acids: CSVGGRAAETQYS. V is TRBV29-1 and J is TRBJ2-5; TRBD2 matches 7 bases. Trimming at V came to 4 bases and at J to 5 bases, leaving 7 bases not matched to a gene. CDR3 size: 13 residues. Germline assignment: CDR1 SQVTM and CDR2 ANQGSEA.

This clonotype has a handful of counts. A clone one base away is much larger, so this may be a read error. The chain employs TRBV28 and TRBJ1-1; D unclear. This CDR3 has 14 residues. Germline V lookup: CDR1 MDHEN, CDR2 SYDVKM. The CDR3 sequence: CASSLGWGNIEAFF. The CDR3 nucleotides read TGTGCCAGCAGTTTGGGTTGGGGAAACATTGAAGCTTTCTTT.

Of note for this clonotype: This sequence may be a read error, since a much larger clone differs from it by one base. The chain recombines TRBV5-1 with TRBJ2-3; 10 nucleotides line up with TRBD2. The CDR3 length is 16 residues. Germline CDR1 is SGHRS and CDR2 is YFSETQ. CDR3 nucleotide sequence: TGCGCCAGCAGCCCAGGACTAGCGGATTTGGGCGATACGCGGTATTTT. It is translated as CASSPGLADLGDTRYF.

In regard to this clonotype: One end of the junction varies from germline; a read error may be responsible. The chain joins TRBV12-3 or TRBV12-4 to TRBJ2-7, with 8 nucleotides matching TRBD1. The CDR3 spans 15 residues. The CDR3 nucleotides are TGTGCAAGCAGCCGTACAGGGGGGTTGTCCTACAAGCAGTACTTC. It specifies CASSRTGGLSYKQYF.

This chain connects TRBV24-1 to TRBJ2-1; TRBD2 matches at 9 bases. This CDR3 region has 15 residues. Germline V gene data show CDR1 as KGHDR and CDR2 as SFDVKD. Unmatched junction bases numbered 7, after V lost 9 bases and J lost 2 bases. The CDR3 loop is CATGGRGGPYNEQFF. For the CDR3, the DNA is TGTGCCACCGGCGGGAGGGGAGGGCCCTACAATGAGCAGTTCTTC.